The rows below give T cell receptor beta chains drawn from one sample of a study of Graves' ophthalmopathy and Graves' hyperthyroidism. Each CDR3 protein is one row after TCRdb ran MiXCR on the multiplex PCR reads. The profile shows about 550,000 distinct CDR3 sequences, approximately 37% of them singletons. The source material was peripheral blood or thyroid tissue (not recorded which). The receptor source for this set is an adult man with Graves' hyperthyroidism. Each CDR3 is given with its conserved first and last residue. Clone size, where shown, is once, few, many, or a class for clones that have expanded.

clone_size | v_call | cdr3_aa
many | TRBV20-1 | CSADSGSPNEKLFF
. | TRBV7-9 | CASPGTAGSGANVLTF
once | TRBV10-1 | CASSLDPSTEQYF
many | TRBV9 | CASSVEGTGISPLHF
many | TRBV2 | CASSGGLAAGGNTGELFF
many | TRBV20-1 | CSASQGDRPYLGYTF
many | TRBV12-3/TRBV12-4 | CASSPGQRYGYTF
. | TRBV7-2 | CASSPPDRVNTGELFF
. | TRBV7-2 | CASSVALAGADNEQFF
. | TRBV10-1 | CASSELVGRGSYEQYF
many | TRBV6-5 | CATRVSNQETQYF
. | TRBV29-1 | CSVDGRGYTEAFF
many | TRBV29-1 | CSVFWATEAFF
once | TRBV28 | CASSQDRKRYEQYF
few | TRBV10-3 | CASSYPGRGFYEQYF
. | TRBV6-1 | CASSAHTGYERTQYF
many | TRBV15 | CATTGTGKTGELFF
. | TRBV12-3/TRBV12-4 | CASSTTDRGDNEQFF
many | TRBV20-1 | CSARVGPGPFNSPLHF
. | TRBV29-1 | CSVEVRDSNYEQYF
many | TRBV7-9 | CASSLSTNSYEQYF
few | TRBV2 | CASSHPGTLDYEQYF
. | TRBV19 | CASSIQVDTF
. | TRBV11-1 | CASSLSRTGGNEQYF
. | TRBV7-9 | CASRAFGASGRYNEQFF
few | TRBV24-1 | CATSDPDGKYGYTF
many | TRBV20-1 | CSARDPESYSWYLQETQYF
many | TRBV7-6 | CASSLGGGRETQYF
many | TRBV7-6 | CASSLGPGSSGNTIYF
many | TRBV20-1 | CSARASGRETQYF
. | TRBV10-3 | CAISGWTENTIYF
. | TRBV4-1 | CASSQGSGREGRYGYTF
many | TRBV29-1 | CSVGDRGRWQETQYF
few | TRBV12-5 | CASGLGQRSGNTIYF
many | TRBV24-1 | CATSQVGGELFF
. | TRBV2 | CASSERPLNQPQHF
few | TRBV7-9 | CASSQEVRGGSSYNSPLHF
. | TRBV7-9 | CASSSKRDPTDTQYF
. | TRBV7-6 | CASSWDKNTGELFF
many | TRBV28 | CASSALRTGNSPLHF
. | TRBV7-9 | CASSFTGDNQPQHF
. | TRBV11-1 | CASGDSGGSTDTQYF
. | TRBV7-2 | CASSVRGIDYEQYF
many | TRBV29-1 | CSVEDLRGLTEAFF